These 3 T cell receptor beta chains originate from one sample sequenced in a study of CD8 T cells in Susac syndrome. Roughly 0.45 to 1 ug RNA was reverse transcribed with random hexamers. TCRdb used MiXCR to reprocess the immunoSEQ multiplex PCR reads, holding one entry per CDR3 protein. Among 300,000 to 350,000 distinct CDR3 sequences, about 90% were seen once, and the ten largest hold about 0.063%. The sequencing input was CD4+ T cells from PBMCs. The receptors derive from a human donor with multiple sclerosis.

This rearrangement joins TRBV28 to TRBJ2-3; TRBD2 matches at 7 bases. Trimming at V came to 8 bases and at J to 0 bases, leaving 8 bases not matched to a gene. Germline CDR1 MDHEN, CDR2 SYDVKM. The CDR3 extends over 15 amino acids. The CDR3 spells CASFFGGGSTDTQYF. The CDR3, as DNA: TGTGCCAGCTTTTTTGGGGGAGGGAGCACAGATACGCAGTATTTT.

V is TRBV30 and J is TRBJ1-1; 10 positions match TRBD1. Per germline, CDR1 GTSNPN and CDR2 SVGIG (reference sequence). The V and J ends lost 1 base and 4 bases, in that order; junction bases with no gene match: 0. CDR3 length equals 13 residues. In DNA, the CDR3 is TGTGCCTGGAGTGGGACAGGGGGCACTGAAGCTTTCTTT. Its translation: CAWSGTGGTEAFF.

This clonotype was seen once. V usage is TRBV5-1 and J usage is TRBJ2-5; no clear D. The ends were cut back, 4 bases at V and 1 base at J, with 5 bases in the middle. The germline V gene has CDR1 SGHRS and CDR2 YFSETQ. The CDR3 spans 12 residues. The CDR3 coding sequence is TGCGCCAGCAGCCGTATCCAAGAGACCCAGTACTTC. This gives the protein CASSRIQETQYF.